This T cell receptor beta chain originates from a study of blood T cell repertoires in COVID-19. Study in general: Acute and convalescent COVID-19 specimens originated in the United States, Italy and Spain. T cells, B-cell-depleted T cells, or PBMCs supplied cDNA or gDNA.

In the original analysis: Counts of nucleated cells, estimated from reference gene primer amplification, were obtained. Repertoires were generated with immunoSEQ multiplex PCR, while TCRdb's copy carries only in-frame clones and drops some. V, J and clone size derive from that table, while D and trimming were established from the DNA sequence. The table lists about 97,000 clones, roughly nine tenths of them singletons, with around 15% in the top ten. This clonotype was sampled from a man aged 45-60 years with acute or convalescent COVID-19. Sequenced input: peripheral blood.

The CDR3 here is CASSPGTGLNSPLHF. The CDR3 DNA reads TGTGCCAGTAGTCCCGGGACAGGGTTAAATTCACCCCTCCACTTT. The rearrangement joins TRBV19 to TRBJ1-6; 9 bases align to TRBD1. CDR3 size: 15 residues. Per germline, CDR1 LNHDA and CDR2 SQIVND (reference sequence). V dropped 5 bases and J dropped 7; count of bases not matched to a gene: 6.